These 4 T cell receptor beta chains came from one sample sequenced in a study of graft-versus-host responses after intestinal transplantation. For these TCRs, the target antigens are not known. Sequencing used immunoSEQ multiplex PCR; TCRdb keeps in-frame clones, though not all of them. The repertoire holds 96,000 or so clones, 80% to 95% seen once, with around 0.17% in the top ten. The sample here was unstimulated CD4+ T cells sorted from spleen or lymph node cells, taken before intestinal transplant. All receptors come from a human donor who received an intestinal transplant.

DNA for the CDR3: TGTGCCAGCTCACCGGTTCTGACTAGCGGGAGGTCAGAGGAGCAGTTCTTC. This gives the protein CASSPVLTSGRSEEQFF. The V gene is TRBV18, the J gene TRBJ2-1; TRBD2 matches at 13 bases. V lost 3 bases and J lost 10; bases outside the gene matches: 12. The CDR3 length is 17 residues. Germline CDR1 KGHSH, CDR2 LQKENI.

V usage is TRBV9 and J usage is TRBJ2-1, with 10 bases aligning to TRBD2. CDR3 size: 17 residues. The germline CDR1 and CDR2 sequences are SGDLS and YYNGEE. V lost 4 bases, J lost 9 bases, and 16 bases stayed unmatched. CDR3 DNA sequence: TGTGCCAGCAGCCAAGTAACGCTAGCGGGAGTTTCCGGTGAGCAGTTCTTC. The encoded protein is CASSQVTLAGVSGEQFF.

J is TRBJ1-6 and V is TRBV18; possible D gene TRBD1, 6 bases. The germline V and J ends were trimmed by 6 bases and 7 bases, with 22 bases remaining between them. CDR1 and CDR2 (germline): KGHSH, LQKENI. The CDR3 consists of 17 residues. The CDR3 reads CASSPIARQAGNSPLHF. CDR3 nucleotides: TGTGCCAGCTCCCCGATAGCCCGACAGGCAGGGAATTCACCCCTCCACTTT.

This chain links TRBV5-4 with TRBJ2-7, with 7 bases fitting TRBD2. CDR1 and CDR2 (germline): SGHNT, YYREEE (reference sequence). Trimming at V came to 3 bases and at J to 3 bases, leaving 6 bases not matched to a gene. The CDR3 spans 14 residues. CDR3 region: CASSSKAGVYEQYF. Here the CDR3 DNA reads TGTGCCAGCAGCTCCAAGGCGGGAGTCTACGAGCAGTACTTC.